Presented here are 29 T cell receptor beta chains from one specimen sequenced in a study of control samples from healthy donors and cancer patients. Assay: immunoSEQ multiplex PCR; the TCRdb copy retains only in-frame clones and omits some. The sample lists about 67,000 clones, about 90% occurring once. Sequencing was done on a sample of PBMCs. Source of these receptors: a woman aged 50 to 65 with head and neck cancer.

The J gene is TRBJ2-5, the V gene TRBV6-6, with 7 bases fitting TRBD1. The J call is in doubt because the DNA end fits TRBJ2-7 better. This CDR3 region has 15 residues. Germline V gene lookup returns CDR1 MNHNY and CDR2 SVGAGI (reference sequence). The CDR3: CASSYSGTDSYEQYF. CDR3 coding DNA: TGTGCCAGCAGTTACTCGGGGACAGACTCCTACGAGCAGTACTTC.

V gene TRBV11-2 combines with J gene TRBJ1-1, with 9 positions matching TRBD1. CDR3 length: 15 residues. Germline-derived CDR1 and CDR2 are SGHAT and FQNNGV. V shed 5 bases, J shed 1 base, and the junction held 5 bases outside the gene matches. CDR3 in DNA: TGTGCCAGCAGCCCGCCACAGGGGGCGAACACTGAAGCTTTCTTT. Translation: CASSPPQGANTEAFF.

This clone is classed as medium-sized. Other DNA sequences of this sample code for an identical CDR3. The chain employs TRBV6-5 and TRBJ2-5, with a weak D call TRBD2 (7 bases). Trimming took off 6 bases at V and 2 bases at J, with 10 bases between the two ends. Germline V gene lookup returns CDR1 MNHEY and CDR2 SVGAGI. The CDR3 runs 13 residues. The CDR3 here is CASSRGGQETQYF. Here the CDR3 DNA reads TGTGCCAGCAGCAGGGGAGGGCAAGAGACCCAGTACTTC.

J is TRBJ1-5 and V is TRBV7-2; the match to TRBD1 covers 10 bases. This CDR3 is 16 amino acids long. Germline CDR1 SGHTA, CDR2 FQGNSA. J was trimmed by 8 bases and V by 1 base; bases with no gene match: 8. This chain's CDR3 is CASSLGGRGTGEPQHF. DNA for the CDR3: TGTGCCAGCAGCTTAGGTGGTAGGGGGACAGGGGAGCCCCAGCATTTT. Combining the CDR3 with reference TRBV7-2 and TRBJ1-5 gives the whole variable domain GAGVSQSPSNKVTEKGKDVELRCDPISGHTALYWYRQSLGQGLEFLIYFQGNSAPDKSGLPSDRFSAERTGGSVSTLTIQRTQQEDSAVYLCASSLGGRGTGEPQHFGDGTRLSIL.

The J gene is TRBJ2-5, the V gene TRBV6-1, with 8 bases lining up with TRBD1. CDR3 length: 15 residues. CDR1 is MNHNS, CDR2 SASEGT, per germline. V shed 6 bases and J 5 bases; nucleotides not matched to a gene: 11. The CDR3 coding sequence is TGTGCCAGCAGCAGTTCAGGGGGCGCGTCGGAGACCCAGTACTTC. It yields the protein CASSSSGGASETQYF.

The chain uses TRBV27 and TRBJ1-1, with 7 bases that match TRBD1. Germline V gene sequence: CDR1 MNHEY, CDR2 SMNVEV (reference sequence). V gave up 6 bases and J gave up 5 bases; unmatched junction bases: 9. The CDR3 length is 14 residues. The DNA for the CDR3 is TGTGCCAGCAGGGCAGGGGGTAGACAGACTGAAGCTTTCTTT. It codes for CASRAGGRQTEAFF.

This clone was seen a few times. V and J are TRBV6-1 and TRBJ1-3; 7 nucleotides match TRBD1. The CDR3 totals 19 residues. Germline V gives CDR1 MNHNS, CDR2 SASEGT. Trimming at V came to 6 bases and at J to 1 base, leaving 18 bases not matched to a gene. CDR3: CASSETGTATRWSGNTIYF. DNA of the CDR3: TGTGCCAGCAGCGAAACCGGGACAGCCACCCGGTGGTCTGGAAACACCATATATTTT.

The chain carries TRBV5-1 and TRBJ1-1, with 11 bases identical to TRBD1. Germline loops: CDR1 SGHRS, CDR2 YFSETQ. This CDR3 comprises 18 residues. Trimming removed 4 bases from V and 4 bases from J; junction bases left unmatched: 15. CDR3 sequence reads: CASSLGQGAYWSATEAFF. The DNA for the CDR3 is TGCGCCAGCAGCCTCGGACAGGGGGCGTATTGGTCGGCCACTGAAGCTTTCTTT.

The rearrangement joins TRBV5-1 to TRBJ2-5; tentatively, D is TRBD1 or TRBD2 (5 bases each). Germline V gene data show CDR1 as SGHRS and CDR2 as YFSETQ. V lost 2 bases, J lost 4 bases, and 9 bases lay in between. This CDR3 is built from 13 residues. The CDR3: CASSLRGAETQYF. DNA of the CDR3: TGCGCCAGCAGCTTACGAGGGGCAGAGACCCAGTACTTC.

The chain couples TRBV6-2 or TRBV6-3 to TRBJ2-7, with TRBD1 as a possible D gene (5 bases). CDR3 length equals 13 residues. CDR1 is MNHEY and CDR2 is SVGEGT in the germline V gene. The V and J ends lost 6 bases and 0 bases respectively, with 9 bases between them. The CDR3 loop is CASSATVSYEQYF. The DNA for the CDR3 is TGTGCCAGCAGCGCGACAGTCTCCTACGAGCAGTACTTC.

The V call is TRBV19, the J call TRBJ1-1; D is possibly TRBD1 (5 bases). Trimming removed 1 base at V and 1 base at J, with 7 bases between. The CDR3 runs 14 residues. Germline loops: CDR1 LNHDA, CDR2 SQIVND (reference sequence). In nucleotides, the CDR3 is TGTGCCAGTAGTATAGGAGGGACGAACACTGAAGCTTTCTTT. Its protein is CASSIGGTNTEAFF. Supplemented by reference TRBV19 and TRBJ1-1, the full variable domain reads DGGITQSPKYLFRKEGQNVTLSCEQNLNHDAMYWYRQDPGQGLRLIYYSQIVNDFQKGDIAEGYSVSREKKESFPLTVTSAQKNPTAFYLCASSIGGTNTEAFFGQGTRLTVV.

The sample holds one count of this clone. The chain couples TRBV19 to TRBJ2-7, with TRBD1 identical over 7 bases. The CDR3 is 14 amino acids. V lost 5 bases, J lost 0 bases, and 4 bases stayed unmatched. Germline CDR1 is LNHDA and CDR2 is SQIVND (reference sequence). In DNA form, the CDR3 reads TGTGCCAGTAGTTTCGGGACAGCCTCCTACGAGCAGTACTTC. This encodes CASSFGTASYEQYF.

The rearrangement joins TRBV29-1 to TRBJ2-3, with 7 bases matching TRBD1. Germline CDR1 is SQVTM and CDR2 is ANQGSEA. J gave up 2 bases and V 6 bases, and 8 bases lay outside the gene matches. The CDR3 contains 14 residues. CDR3 nucleotides: TGCAGCGTACTGGGACAGCGCCTCACAGATACGCAGTATTTT. Amino acid sequence: CSVLGQRLTDTQYF.

The V call is TRBV2, the J call TRBJ1-6, with TRBD1 matching 7 bases. The CDR3 sequence is 14 residues long. The germline V gene encodes CDR1 SNHLY and CDR2 FYNNEI. J lost 7 bases, V lost 7 bases, and 7 bases had no gene match. CDR3 residues: CASTRGTVNSPLHF. Here the CDR3 DNA reads TGTGCCAGCACTCGCGGGACAGTCAATTCACCCCTCCACTTT.

This CDR3 is CASRGVTASNQPQHF. The CDR3 DNA reads as TGTGCCAGCAGGGGGGTGACAGCGAGCAATCAGCCCCAGCATTTT. The chain links TRBV28 to TRBJ1-5; a weak D match, TRBD1 (5 bases). The V gene's germline CDR1 is MDHEN and CDR2 SYDVKM. The CDR3 is 15 residues long. V was shortened by 6 bases and J by 1 base, with 13 bases between the two germline ends. Complete variable domain (other parts from reference TRBV28 and TRBJ1-5): DVKVTQSSRYLVKRTGEKVFLECVQDMDHENMFWYRQDPGLGLRLIYFSYDVKMKEKGDIPEGYSVSREKKERFSLILESASTNQTSMYLCASRGVTASNQPQHFGDGTRLSIL.

The J gene is TRBJ2-5, the V gene TRBV7-2; 13 bases fit TRBD2. The V gene end was trimmed by 5 bases and the J gene end by 2 bases; junction bases not matched to a gene: 14. The germline CDR1 and CDR2 sequences are SGHTA and FQGNSA. CDR3 length: 19 residues. The CDR3 region is CASSQQSGTSGAEQETQYF. CDR3 in DNA: TGTGCCAGCAGCCAGCAATCCGGGACTAGCGGGGCCGAACAAGAGACCCAGTACTTC.

Written as DNA, the CDR3 is TGTGCCAGTAGTCGTTTGGGACAGGGAAATGAGCAGTTCTTC. As protein: CASSRLGQGNEQFF. V usage is TRBV19 and J usage is TRBJ2-1; 9 bases align to TRBD1. Germline V gives CDR1 LNHDA, CDR2 SQIVND (reference sequence). The V and J ends lost 5 bases and 7 bases, in that order; junction bases with no gene match: 6. The CDR3 runs 14 residues.

The chain couples TRBV7-9 to TRBJ2-7; 8 positions agree with TRBD2. In germline, CDR1 is SEHNR, CDR2 FQNEAQ (reference sequence). CDR3 length: 15 amino acids. Germline trimming cut 8 bases from V and 0 bases from J; bases unmatched to any gene: 9. CDR3 amino acids: CASGIRGGSSYEQYF. CDR3 nucleotide sequence: TGTGCCAGCGGAATCCGGGGGGGCAGCTCCTACGAGCAGTACTTC. Variable domain in full (rest from reference TRBV7-9 and TRBJ2-7): DTGVSQNPRHKITKRGQNVTFRCDPISEHNRLYWYRQTLGQGPEFLTYFQNEAQLEKSRLLSDRFSAERPKGSFSTLEIQRTEQGDSAMYLCASGIRGGSSYEQYFGPGTRLTVT.

This clone was detected once. The chain carries TRBV4-1 and TRBJ2-7; 9 positions agree with TRBD2. The CDR3 is 17 amino acids. Germline CDR1 is MGHRA and CDR2 is YSYEKL. The ends lost 0 bases at V and 3 bases at J; junction bases unmatched: 9. As DNA, the CDR3 is TGCGCCAGCAGCCAAGATCTGCGGGGGGGTCCTCTCTACGAGCAGTACTTC. Translated, it gives CASSQDLRGGPLYEQYF.

This rearrangement joins TRBV21-1 to TRBJ1-4. TRBV21-1 is a recognized pseudogene. The CDR3 extends over 14 amino acids. The CDR3 sequence is CASPRMAGNEKLFF. CDR3 DNA: TGTGCCAGCCCTAGGATGGCGGGGAATGAAAAACTGTTTTTT.

The chain joins TRBV7-8 to TRBJ1-1; no firm D call. The CDR3 loop spans 15 amino acids. Trimming cost V 0 bases and J 5 bases, with 13 bases left between them. Germline CDR1 SGHVS, CDR2 FQNEAQ. CDR3: CASSLASTGRTEAFF. In nucleotides, the CDR3 is TGTGCCAGCAGCTTAGCTAGTACGGGCAGGACTGAAGCTTTCTTT.

The V and J genes are TRBV10-3 and TRBJ1-4; maybe TRBD1 (5 bases). The germline V gene has CDR1 ENHRY and CDR2 SYGVKD. The CDR3 is made up of 12 amino acids. Trimming took off 6 bases at V and 7 bases at J, with 9 bases between the two ends. CDR3: CAISDGGEKLFF. In nucleotides, the CDR3 is TGTGCCATCAGCGACGGGGGTGAAAAACTGTTTTTT.

This chain uses TRBV4-2 with TRBJ2-7, with 8 bases that match TRBD1. Germline V CDR1 and CDR2: LGHNA, YNFKEQ. There are 15 residues in the CDR3. Germline trimming cut 0 bases from V and 7 bases from J; bases unmatched to any gene: 8. In DNA form, the CDR3 reads TGTGCCAGCAGCCAAGATCAGGGGGCGGAGGGGGAGCAGTACTTC. Protein: CASSQDQGAEGEQYF.

CDR3 residues: CASSPKAGTGGYGYTF. In DNA, the CDR3 is TGCGCCAGCAGCCCCAAGGCGGGGACAGGGGGGTATGGCTACACCTTC. The V call is TRBV4-1, the J call TRBJ1-2, with 11 nucleotides matching TRBD1. The CDR3 is made up of 16 amino acids. The ends lost 4 bases at V and 5 bases at J; junction bases unmatched: 9. Germline CDR1 is MGHRA and CDR2 is YSYEKL.

In this sample, this clone turned up once. The chain links TRBV9 to TRBJ2-7; 7 bases are shared with TRBD2. CDR1 is SGDLS, CDR2 YYNGEE, per germline. CDR3 length: 13 amino acids. The J segment lost 4 bases and the V segment lost 4 bases, leaving 5 bases of the junction unmatched. CDR3 nucleotides: TGTGCCAGCAGCCCCCGGGGACTATACGAGCAGTACTTC. Residues: CASSPRGLYEQYF.

The chain recombines TRBV6-5 with TRBJ1-4, with 9 bases identical to TRBD1. The trim removed 6 bases at V and 8 bases at J, leaving 10 bases unmatched. This CDR3 has 15 residues. CDR1 and CDR2 (germline): MNHEY, SVGAGI. CDR3 DNA sequence: TGTGCCAGCAGCGGGGACAGGGCCTCTCGGGAAAAACTGTTTTTT. Encoded protein: CASSGDRASREKLFF.

The chain couples TRBV29-1 to TRBJ2-7; D is perhaps TRBD1 (5 bases). CDR1 is SQVTM, CDR2 ANQGSEA, per germline. Trimming pared 5 bases from V and 0 bases from J, leaving 11 bases between. This CDR3 has 13 residues. The CDR3 here is CSVPRENSYEQYF. The CDR3 nucleotides read TGCAGCGTTCCCAGGGAAAACTCCTACGAGCAGTACTTC.

The chain has TRBV27 and TRBJ2-1; 8 bases fit TRBD2. Per the germline V gene, CDR1 is MNHEY and CDR2 is SMNVEV (reference sequence). The CDR3 totals 15 residues. Germline trimming cut 6 bases from V and 3 bases from J; bases unmatched to any gene: 7. The CDR3 DNA reads as TGTGCCAGCAGCCCCTCGGGACTAGACTACAATGAGCAGTTCTTC. Amino acid sequence: CASSPSGLDYNEQFF.

The chain carries TRBV24-1 and TRBJ2-7, with 8 bases fitting TRBD2. The ends lost 5 bases at V and 8 bases at J; junction bases unmatched: 13. The CDR3 is 15 amino acids. Germline V CDR1 and CDR2: KGHDR, SFDVKD. The CDR3 DNA is TGTGCCACCAGTGTGGGGCTGGGACTAGAGGCTAAGCAGTACTTC. Translated, it gives CATSVGLGLEAKQYF.